A selection of T cell receptor beta chains follows, all from one sample in a study of graft-versus-host responses after intestinal transplantation. Generated by immunoSEQ multiplex PCR, the TCRdb table keeps only in-frame clones and is missing some. The table records 45,000 to 55,000 clones, 90% to 95% of them present only once. Sequencing was performed on PBMCs, taken around 820 days after a first intestinal transplant, on the day of a second. These receptor sequences come from a human patient who received an intestinal transplant, so some T cells may come from the graft donor. Each CDR3 is given with its conserved first and last residue. D genes are given only for firm matches. The size of a clone is reported for some rows only, either as once, few or many, or as a class for expanded clones.

abundance	d_gene	j_gene	v_gene	CDR3aa	CDR3nt
once	NA	TRBJ2-1	TRBV5-6	CASIPGGGSSYNEQFF	TGTGCCAGCATCCCCGGAGGCGGAAGCTCCTACAATGAGCAGTTCTTC
NA	NA	TRBJ2-7	TRBV7-9	CASSFVGGFSYEQYF	TGTGCCAGCAGCTTTGTCGGGGGTTTCTCCTACGAGCAGTACTTC
NA	NA	TRBJ1-4	TRBV6-5	CASSYPQGPNEKLFF	TGTGCCAGCAGTTACCCACAGGGCCCTAATGAAAAACTGTTTTTT
NA	TRBD1	TRBJ1-2	TRBV27	CASSLRAGGGGYTF	TGTGCCAGCAGTTTACGCGCAGGGGGCGGTGGCTACACCTTC
NA	NA	TRBJ1-2	TRBV11-2	CASSFSLQGGYTF	TGTGCCAGCAGTTTTTCCCTACAAGGTGGCTACACCTTC
few	NA	TRBJ2-1	TRBV7-3	CASSLSGAGASYNEQFF	TGTGCCAGCAGCTTATCTGGGGCGGGGGCCTCCTACAATGAGCAGTTCTTC
NA	TRBD1	TRBJ2-7	TRBV11-3	CASKITGGSYEQYF	TGTGCCAGCAAAATAACAGGGGGCTCCTACGAGCAGTACTTC
NA	NA	TRBJ2-5	TRBV7-9	CASSYLTGSRWETQYF	TGTGCCAGCAGCTACTTGACCGGGAGCCGGTGGGAGACCCAGTACTTC
NA	TRBD2	TRBJ2-3	TRBV19	CASSIARTSGIGVTDTQYF	TGTGCCAGTAGTATAGCAAGGACTAGCGGGATAGGAGTCACAGATACGCAGTATTTT
NA	NA	TRBJ2-1	TRBV5-4	CASSPYANEQFF	TGTGCCAGCAGCCCCTACGCGAATGAGCAGTTCTTC
NA	NA	TRBJ1-1	TRBV27	CASSLMGANTEAFF	TGTGCCAGCAGTTTGATGGGCGCGAACACTGAAGCTTTCTTT
NA	TRBD2	TRBJ2-7	TRBV30	CAWRGLASYEQYF	TGTGCCTGGAGGGGACTAGCGAGCTACGAGCAGTACTTC
once	TRBD2	TRBJ2-7	TRBV4-2	CASSQEAGGGYEQYF	TGTGCCAGCAGCCAAGAGGCGGGAGGGGGCTACGAGCAGTACTTC
NA	NA	TRBJ2-2	TRBV5-1	CASSLGTGTNTGELFF	TGCGCCAGCAGCTTGGGTACAGGAACGAACACCGGGGAGCTGTTTTTT